A selection of T cell receptor beta chains follows, all from one sample in a study of CDR3 diversity in severe acne. TCRdb itself ran the PCR reads through MiXCR, one entry per CDR3 protein. In the table there are some 90,000 distinct CDR3 sequences, around 50% of which are singletons. Sequenced sample: blood. These receptors all stem from a male donor in good health, serving as a control. Both conserved end residues are part of each CDR3. The order of the fields is CDR3 protein, V gene, J gene.

CDR3: CASSSPASTDTQYF; V: TRBV7-9; J: TRBJ2-3
CDR3: CASSSSGEEETQYF; V: TRBV5-4; J: TRBJ2-5
CDR3: CAIRDRGLGANVLTF; V: TRBV2; J: TRBJ2-6
CDR3: CASSPRTSGEQFF; V: TRBV9; J: TRBJ2-1
CDR3: CASSSWVRENTGELFF; V: TRBV5-1; J: TRBJ2-2
CDR3: CASSVGTSGKRETQYF; V: TRBV9; J: TRBJ2-5
CDR3: CASSDSGTSGDTNEQFF; V: TRBV25-1; J: TRBJ2-1
CDR3: CASSLRAGSNQPQHF; V: TRBV13; J: TRBJ1-5
CDR3: CATSDGQGNYGCTF; V: TRBV24-1; J: TRBJ1-2
CDR3: CARRGQGAAEAFF; V: TRBV2; J: TRBJ1-1
CDR3: CASSLLAPDTSSGNTIYF; V: TRBV7-6; J: TRBJ1-3
CDR3: CASSQQAPYEQYF; V: TRBV5-1; J: TRBJ2-7
CDR3: CSVLSPYYTF; V: TRBV20-1; J: TRBJ1-2